This T cell receptor beta chain was sequenced during a study of blood T cells in healthy people across ages. This clonotype was detected a few times. Losses at the gene ends were 7 bases for V and 1 base for J; bases not matched to a gene: 3. The germline gives CDR1 MNHNS, CDR2 SASEGT. CDR3 length: 15 amino acids. It was with a sample-barcoded 5' primer and a J-beta primer mix that a second PCR of about 6 to 12 cycles was run. TCRdb analysed the 5' RACE reads with MiXCR anew, one entry per CDR3 protein. The profile shows hundreds of thousands of distinct CDR3 sequences, 24% of them singletons. A further study also used this sample, focusing on T cells of mothers and their children.

This sequence joins TRBV6-1 and TRBJ2-3; 12 bases map to TRBD2. The TCR was taken from a boy between 10 and 17 years old in good health. The sample comprised blood. The CDR3 DNA reads TGTGCCAGCACCCCTAGCGGGAGGGGCACAGATACGCAGTATTTT. Its protein product is CASTPSGRGTDTQYF.